This T cell receptor beta chain derives from a study of cytomegalovirus exposure and HLA in healthy donors. Both 60 Vbeta primers and 13 Jbeta primers went into the PCR. Profiled with immunoSEQ multiplex PCR; TCRdb holds only in-frame clones, not every one. The sample consists of some 150,000 clones, approximately 79% of them appearing once. Trimming cost V 4 bases and J 5 bases; bases outside gene matches: 14. The CDR3 covers 16 residues. Germline V gene lookup returns CDR1 SGHNT and CDR2 YYREEE (reference sequence). Donors had nominal health at sampling but likely had unrecorded immune exposures. Study-wide points: Sequences of the TCR beta chain were said to predict the HLA-A and HLA-B alleles of most subjects accurately. When the data were analyzed later, several of the most significant clusters appeared to be linked to common viral pathogens.

Remarks on this clone: Its antigen remains unidentified.

The V call is TRBV5-4, the J call TRBJ2-5, with TRBD2 matching 7 bases. This TCR was sampled from a male donor in good health and CMV-seronegative. The sample taken for sequencing was PBMCs. In nucleotides, the CDR3 is TGTGCCAGCAGCCCCCGAGGGCGGGGGAGTGAGGAGACCCAGTACTTC. It is translated as CASSPRGRGSEETQYF.